This T cell receptor (beta chain) was recorded in a study of CD8+CD57+ T cells in acquired aplastic anemia. Findings and limits, study-wide: Between patients and controls, around 30 CD8+ CDR3 sequences were found in common.

CD8+CD57+ cell expansion had been shown by flow cytometry in patients chosen for sequencing. The study profiled TCR beta VDJ and CDR3 using genomic DNA as template. TCRdb fed the reads into MiXCR, producing one record per CDR3 protein. The sample has roughly 150,000 distinct CDR3 sequences, about half seen once. Germline CDR1 is SGHTA and CDR2 is FQGNSA. CDR3 length: 13 amino acids. This clonotype was seen a few times. Its antigen is as yet unknown. With a much larger clone just one base away, this may be a read error. This clonotype was sampled from a human donor with aplastic anemia. The chain employs TRBV7-2 and TRBJ2-1, with D uncertain. Sequencing used sorted CD4+, CD8+, or CD8+CD57+ T cells (not recorded which) from PBMCs. CDR3 DNA: TGTGCCAGCAGCTTAGGAATAAAGGGTGAGCGGTTCTTC. Translated, it gives CASSLGIKGERFF.